One sample yielded the 27 T cell receptor beta chains listed below, sequenced in a study of blood T cell repertoires in COVID-19 (dated by TCRdb to about 2020). The protocol used for the library was the immunoSEQ multiplex PCR assay. As stored in TCRdb, this immuneACCESS dataset retains in-frame rearrangements with V and J assigned. A fraction of the clones does not appear; measured against another copy, unresolved V genes explain less than half of the discrepancy, and the remainder lacks a known reason. The sample includes some 33,000 clones, with roughly nine tenths observed a single time. Of the sample, roughly 5.7% falls within the top ten clones. Sequencing was done on a sample of peripheral blood. All receptors derive from a human donor in a cohort sampled during active COVID-19.

This chain uses TRBV19 with TRBJ1-5, with D uncertain. The germline gives CDR1 LNHDA, CDR2 SQIVND (reference sequence). CDR3 length: 16 residues. V was shortened by 6 bases and J by 0 bases, with 15 bases between the two germline ends. The CDR3 DNA follows: TGTGCCAGTAGGGTACAGAGCTATTATAGCAATCAGCCCCAGCATTTT. Protein: CASRVQSYYSNQPQHF.

On this clone: One end of the junction fails to match germline, which may point to a read error. The rearrangement uses TRBV29-1 and TRBJ2-2; D is unresolved. The CDR3 spans 10 residues. Germline CDR1 reads SQVTM; CDR2 reads ANQGSEA. CDR3 in amino acids: CSVEAGELFF. In DNA form, the CDR3 reads TGCAGCGTCGAAGCGGGGGAGCTGTTTTTT.

The chain carries TRBV4-2 and TRBJ2-1; tentative D call: TRBD2 (6 bases). V lost 4 bases, J lost 9 bases, and 25 bases lay in between. CDR1 LGHNA and CDR2 YNFKEQ come from the germline V gene. The CDR3 runs to 17 residues. The CDR3 DNA sequence: TGTGCCAGCAGCCGTCCCACCGGGACTCTAGCCGTTGTTGAGCAGTTCTTC. Amino acids: CASSRPTGTLAVVEQFF.

This rearrangement joins TRBV6-5 to TRBJ2-2; 9 bases match TRBD1. The V gene's germline CDR1 is MNHEY and CDR2 SVGAGI. V gave up 6 bases and J gave up 7 bases; unmatched junction bases: 9. The CDR3 length is 15 residues. CDR3 in DNA: TGTGCCAGCAGGACGGGACAGGGTTTTGGCGGGGAGCTGTTTTTT. Its translation: CASRTGQGFGGELFF.

The V call is TRBV19, the J call TRBJ1-1; a possible D gene is TRBD1 (6 bases). Germline assignment: CDR1 LNHDA and CDR2 SQIVND (reference sequence). V lost 7 bases and J lost 5, with 14 bases in between. The CDR3 loop spans 13 amino acids. CDR3 region: CASKGGWRTEAFF. The CDR3 DNA follows: TGTGCCAGTAAGGGGGGGTGGAGGACTGAAGCTTTCTTT.

V usage is TRBV6-6 and J usage is TRBJ2-5, with 7 bases fitting TRBD1. The CDR3 runs 15 residues. The V and J ends lost 4 bases and 1 base, in that order; junction bases with no gene match: 6. Germline assignment: CDR1 MNHNY and CDR2 SVGAGI (reference sequence). This CDR3 is CASSWPGQSQETQYF. CDR3 DNA: TGTGCCAGCAGTTGGCCGGGACAGAGCCAAGAGACCCAGTACTTC.

V usage is TRBV3-1 (or the pseudogene TRBV3-2) and J usage is TRBJ2-3, with D unresolved. The V gene lost 3 bases and the J gene lost 7 bases, with 14 bases spanning the gap. The CDR3 has 14 amino acids. Germline values: CDR1 LGHDT, CDR2 YNNKEL (reference sequence). CDR3 sequence (DNA): TGTGCCAGCAGCCAGGCTCCCATCGACAATACGCAGTATTTT. Translation gives CASSQAPIDNTQYF.

The chain joins TRBV12-3 or TRBV12-4 to TRBJ1-2, with D tentatively TRBD1 (6 bases). CDR3 length: 11 amino acids. The germline V and J ends were trimmed by 1 base and 10 bases, with 7 bases remaining between them. The CDR3 DNA follows: TGTGCCAGCAGTTTAGGGACAGTCTACACCTTC. Translated, it gives CASSLGTVYTF.

The chain is built from TRBV7-2 and TRBJ1-2, with D maybe TRBD1 (5 bases). CDR1 and CDR2 (germline): SGHTA, FQGNSA. Trimming cost V 5 bases and J 5 bases, with 9 bases left between them. CDR3 size: 12 residues. The CDR3 loop is CASSRGGYGYTF. The CDR3 DNA reads TGTGCCAGCAGCCGCGGGGGGTATGGCTACACCTTC.

This rearrangement joins TRBV18 to TRBJ1-4, with D maybe TRBD1 (6 bases). The CDR3 is 16 amino acids. Germline V gives CDR1 KGHSH, CDR2 LQKENI. Trimming removed 5 bases from V and 1 base from J, with 14 bases in between. The CDR3 region is CASSATKGVTNEKLFF. The CDR3 coding sequence is TGTGCCAGCTCAGCGACGAAGGGGGTAACTAATGAAAAACTGTTTTTT.

V gene TRBV3-1 (or the pseudogene TRBV3-2) combines with J gene TRBJ2-1; D unresolved. This CDR3 region has 14 residues. Germline V CDR1 and CDR2: LGHDT, YNNKEL (reference sequence). V shed 4 bases and J shed 9 bases, with 16 bases lying between them. CDR3 region: CASSPFQAAGEQFF. In nucleotides, the CDR3 is TGTGCCAGCAGCCCCTTTCAGGCCGCCGGTGAGCAGTTCTTC.

The chain carries TRBV11-2 and TRBJ2-4; TRBD2 agrees at 15 bases. In germline, CDR1 is SGHAT, CDR2 FQNNGV. The CDR3 runs to 14 residues. Trimming at V came to 8 bases and at J to 9 bases, leaving 5 bases not matched to a gene. The CDR3 DNA follows: TGTGCCAGCGGACTAGCGGGAGGGCCGTCCATTCAGTACTTC. Translation: CASGLAGGPSIQYF.

This clone was seen a few times. The chain carries TRBV2 and TRBJ2-7; 8 nucleotides agree with TRBD2. CDR1 and CDR2 (germline): SNHLY, FYNNEI. V shed 3 bases and J 0 bases; nucleotides not matched to a gene: 4. This CDR3 has 15 amino acids. The CDR3, as DNA: TGTGCCAGCAGTGACCCGGGAGGGCCCTCCTACGAGCAGTACGTC. The encoded protein is CASSDPGGPSYEQYV.

The genes are TRBV30 and TRBJ1-3; D may be TRBD1 (6 bases). CDR1 is GTSNPN and CDR2 is SVGIG in the germline V gene (reference sequence). The CDR3 is 14 amino acids. Trimming removed 3 bases at V and 3 bases at J, with 12 bases between. The CDR3 spells CAWRTGFVGNTIYF. CDR3 nucleotides: TGTGCCTGGAGGACAGGCTTTGTTGGAAACACCATATATTTT. Full variable domain (missing parts from reference TRBV30 and TRBJ1-3): SQTIHQWPATLVQPVGSPLSLECTVEGTSNPNLYWYRQAAGRGLQLLFYSVGIGQISSEVPQNLSASRPQDRQFILSSKKLLLSDSGFYLCAWRTGFVGNTIYFGEGSWLTVV.

The rearrangement joins TRBV5-1 to TRBJ2-2; 8 bases are shared with TRBD1. Looked up from germline, CDR1 is SGHRS and CDR2 is YFSETQ. CDR3 length: 14 amino acids. V was pared by 4 bases and J by 9 bases, with 8 bases of the junction left unmatched. The CDR3 loop is CASSPGQVERELFF. The DNA of the CDR3 is TGCGCCAGCAGCCCGGGACAGGTAGAGAGGGAGCTGTTTTTT.

The chain has TRBV9 and TRBJ2-2; TRBD2 aligns across 12 bases. V trimming: 3 bases; J trimming: 2 bases; junction bases outside the gene matches: 11. CDR3 length: 19 residues. Germline assignment: CDR1 SGDLS and CDR2 YYNGEE. The CDR3 reads CASSAPTLAGGPNTGELFF. In nucleotides, the CDR3 is TGTGCCAGCAGCGCGCCCACTCTAGCGGGAGGGCCAAACACCGGGGAGCTGTTTTTT.

CDR3 sequence reads: CASSFDRGGELFF. CDR3 nucleotide sequence: TGTGCCAGCAGTTTTGACAGGGGAGGGGAGCTGTTTTTT. The rearrangement uses TRBV27 and TRBJ2-2; TRBD1 matches at 8 bases. The CDR3 runs 13 residues. Germline CDR1 reads MNHEY; CDR2 reads SMNVEV (reference sequence). Trimming at V came to 3 bases and at J to 8 bases, leaving 2 bases not matched to a gene.

V gene TRBV7-9 combines with J gene TRBJ1-3; the D is unclear. Germline V gene data show CDR1 as SEHNR and CDR2 as FQNEAQ (reference sequence). Trimming shortened V by 4 bases and J by 0 bases, and 4 bases separated the two germline ends. The CDR3 contains 13 residues. CDR3 in amino acids: CASSSYSGNTIYF. CDR3 in DNA: TGTGCCAGCAGCTCGTACTCTGGAAACACCATATATTTT.

V gene TRBV18 combines with J gene TRBJ2-2; 8 bases are shared with TRBD1. CDR1 and CDR2 (germline): KGHSH, LQKENI. The CDR3 loop spans 15 amino acids. V trimming: 3 bases; J trimming: 7 bases; junction bases outside the gene matches: 7. For the CDR3, the DNA is TGTGCCAGCTCACCCCAACAGGGGGTGGTCGGGGAGCTGTTTTTT. Translation: CASSPQQGVVGELFF.

This clone was picked up one time. The chain uses TRBV19 and TRBJ1-1; no clear D. CDR1 LNHDA and CDR2 SQIVND come from the germline V gene (reference sequence). The V end was cut by 5 bases, the J end by 6 bases, with 7 bases between. The CDR3 totals 11 residues. CDR3 bases: TGTGCCAGTAGTTCTGTTGCTGAAGCTTTCTTT. This sequence encodes CASSSVAEAFF.

The chain joins TRBV10-1 to TRBJ1-2, with D hard to call. Germline V CDR1 and CDR2: WNHNN, SYGVQD (reference sequence). V lost 10 bases and J lost 8, with 17 bases in between. This CDR3 is 12 amino acids long. CDR3 protein: CATPRDSTGYTF. The CDR3 DNA follows: TGCGCCACCCCTCGGGATTCTACGGGCTACACCTTC.

The chain links TRBV29-1 to TRBJ1-5; 9 positions agree with TRBD1. In germline, CDR1 is SQVTM, CDR2 ANQGSEA. V was pared by 2 bases and J by 4 bases, with 6 bases of the junction left unmatched. The CDR3 totals 15 residues. CDR3 sequence: CSVEMGQGVNQPQHF. The CDR3 DNA sequence: TGCAGCGTTGAAATGGGACAGGGCGTAAATCAGCCCCAGCATTTT.

This chain connects TRBV19 to TRBJ1-6; D unresolved. Trimming removed 4 bases at V and 7 bases at J, with 26 bases between. The CDR3 runs to 19 residues. In germline, CDR1 is LNHDA, CDR2 SQIVND (reference sequence). The CDR3 DNA sequence: TGTGCCAGTAGTACCTACTACCAAGGTTTCGGAGTTAACAATTCACCCCTCCACTTT. It specifies CASSTYYQGFGVNNSPLHF.

J is TRBJ2-3 and V is TRBV3-1 (or the pseudogene TRBV3-2); weak D call: TRBD2 (5 bases). The CDR3 length is 13 residues. V lost 1 base and J lost 7, with 9 bases in between. Germline values: CDR1 LGHDT, CDR2 YNNKEL (reference sequence). The CDR3 DNA reads as TGTGCCAGCAGCCAAGTTGACGGGAATACGCAGTATTTT. Amino acid sequence: CASSQVDGNTQYF.

The CDR3 DNA reads as TGTGCCAGCAGCCAAGGGAGCTCGAACCATAGCGGGAAGTCCTACGAGCAGTACGTC. Translating it yields CASSQGSSNHSGKSYEQYV. The rearrangement joins TRBV3-1 (or the pseudogene TRBV3-2) to TRBJ2-7; TRBD2 matches at 8 bases. V lost 1 base, J lost 1 base, and 15 bases stayed unmatched. The CDR3 covers 19 residues. Germline assignment: CDR1 LGHDT and CDR2 YNNKEL (reference sequence).

This sequence joins TRBV10-3 and TRBJ1-2, with D hard to call. In germline, CDR1 is ENHRY, CDR2 SYGVKD. The CDR3 contains 14 residues. Trimming took 1 base from V and 8 from J, leaving 14 bases between them. This CDR3 reads CAISEWGGREGYTF. DNA for the CDR3: TGTGCCATCAGTGAGTGGGGAGGGAGAGAAGGCTACACCTTC.

This clone was recorded once. The chain uses TRBV24-1 and TRBJ2-3, with 9 positions matching TRBD1. The germline gives CDR1 KGHDR, CDR2 SFDVKD. This CDR3 has 15 amino acids. V shed 7 bases and J 3 bases; nucleotides not matched to a gene: 7. CDR3 loop: CATRKGQGGTDTQYF. The CDR3 DNA follows: TGTGCCACCAGGAAGGGACAGGGTGGAACAGATACGCAGTATTTT.